The 22 T cell receptor beta chains presented below share a single source sample, sequenced in a study of T-cell reconstitution after alpha-beta-depleted transplantation in children. Construction of the TCRbeta library involved unique molecular identifiers. TCRdb reprocessed the PCR reads via MiXCR and lists one record per CDR3 protein. The table lists 200,000 to 300,000 distinct CDR3 sequences, 20% to 30% of them singletons. The sequencing used PBMCs, mostly from graft donor cells, collected 360 days after TCRalphabeta/CD19-depleted stem cell transplant. The receptors were sampled from a female patient younger than 10 who had a stem cell transplant for congenital amegakaryocytic thrombocytopenia, so the T cells may come from the graft donor.

This clonotype came up a few times. This sequence joins TRBV20-1 and TRBJ1-2; the D is unclear. Looked up from germline, CDR1 is DFQATT and CDR2 is SNEGSKA (reference sequence). The CDR3 spans 14 residues. The V gene lost 0 bases and the J gene lost 5 bases, with 13 bases spanning the gap. The CDR3 DNA follows: TGCAGTGCTAGAGATTCGGCCAGAAGTTATGGCTACACCTTC. Its protein is CSARDSARSYGYTF.

The table lists this clonotype with a few counts. The V call is TRBV7-9, the J call TRBJ2-1, with TRBD2 identical over 10 bases. The trim removed 4 bases at V and 4 bases at J, leaving 10 bases unmatched. The CDR3 spans 17 residues. CDR1 and CDR2 (germline): SEHNR, FQNEAQ (reference sequence). As DNA, the CDR3 is TGTGCCAGCAGCTCGCGTGTAACTAGCGGGGTTTACAATGAGCAGTTCTTC. Its protein product is CASSSRVTSGVYNEQFF.

This clonotype has ten or more counts. The genes are TRBV3-1 and TRBJ2-1; D not certain. Trimming took off 3 bases at V and 10 bases at J, with 13 bases between the two ends. This CDR3 has 13 residues. The germline gives CDR1 LGHDT, CDR2 YNNKEL (reference sequence). The CDR3 region is CASSHRPWGEQFF. CDR3 nucleotides: TGTGCCAGCAGCCACCGCCCATGGGGAGAGCAGTTCTTC.

This clonotype was seen more than once but under ten times. The rearrangement joins TRBV6-5 to TRBJ1-5; 7 nucleotides line up with TRBD1. CDR3 length: 15 amino acids. CDR1 MNHEY and CDR2 SVGAGI come from the germline V gene. V was pared by 3 bases and J by 4 bases, with 6 bases of the junction left unmatched. The CDR3 protein is CASSYVRGMNQPQHF. The CDR3 region has the DNA TGTGCCAGCAGTTATGTCAGGGGGATGAATCAGCCCCAGCATTTT.

The rearrangement joins TRBV28 to TRBJ2-1, with D uncertain. Germline V CDR1 and CDR2: MDHEN, SYDVKM. The CDR3 consists of 15 residues. Trimming shortened V by 6 bases and J by 5 bases, and 17 bases separated the two germline ends. The CDR3 loop is CASSLRPFGDNEQFF. CDR3 DNA sequence: TGTGCCAGCAGCCTAAGACCATTTGGCGACAATGAGCAGTTCTTC.

The chain uses TRBV20-1 and TRBJ1-2, with D perhaps matching TRBD1 (5 bases). The CDR3 has 14 amino acids. Trimming cost V 5 bases and J 4 bases, with 17 bases left between them. Germline CDR1 reads DFQATT; CDR2 reads SNEGSKA (reference sequence). CDR3 residues: CSAFDPQGAYGYTF. The CDR3 bases are TGCAGTGCTTTTGACCCCCAAGGGGCCTATGGCTACACCTTC.

This clonotype was observed a handful of times. The CDR3 sequence: CASSSETPYEQYF. The CDR3 DNA follows: TGTGCCAGCAGCTCCGAGACTCCTTACGAGCAGTACTTC. V is TRBV11-2 and J is TRBJ2-7; D gene uncertain. The germline V gene has CDR1 SGHAT and CDR2 FQNNGV. The CDR3 extends over 13 amino acids. V was shortened by 4 bases and J by 4 bases, with 11 bases between the two germline ends.

The sample holds many counts of this clonotype. The V and J genes are TRBV20-1 and TRBJ2-1, with no clear D. CDR3 length: 16 amino acids. With 0 bases removed from V and 1 base from J, the gap between germline ends came to 13 bases. The germline CDR1 and CDR2 sequences are DFQATT and SNEGSKA (reference sequence). Here the CDR3 reads CSARDLVALSYNEQFF. The DNA of the CDR3 is TGCAGTGCTAGAGATCTTGTGGCCCTTTCCTACAATGAGCAGTTCTTC.

Only a few counts were recorded for this clonotype. V and J are TRBV12-3 or TRBV12-4 and TRBJ2-1; tentatively, D is TRBD2 (7 bases). The CDR3 covers 16 residues. The V end lost 7 bases, the J end lost 0 bases, and 16 bases lay between the germline ends. CDR3 loop: CASTPGGGASYNEQFF. CDR3 sequence (DNA): TGTGCCAGCACCCCGGGGGGCGGTGCCTCCTACAATGAGCAGTTCTTC.

The CDR3 here is CASSPTDFSGGDYEQYF. CDR3 in DNA: TGTGCCAGCAGCCCCACGGATTTTAGCGGGGGGGACTACGAGCAGTACTTC. The chain carries TRBV5-6 and TRBJ2-7; 11 bases align to TRBD2. J lost 3 bases, V lost 4 bases, and 12 bases had no gene match. This CDR3 has 17 residues. Germline V gene sequence: CDR1 SGHDT, CDR2 YYEEEE.

This clonotype appeared a few times. This chain connects TRBV28 to TRBJ2-5; D is unclear. Per the germline V gene, CDR1 is MDHEN and CDR2 is SYDVKM. The V end lost 1 base, the J end lost 7 bases, and 7 bases lay between the germline ends. This CDR3 is built from 12 residues. The CDR3 loop is CASSLSPGTQYF. The CDR3 DNA is TGTGCCAGCAGTTTATCACCGGGGACCCAGTACTTC. Full variable domain (outside the CDR3, taken from reference TRBV28 and TRBJ2-5): DVKVTQSSRYLVKRTGEKVFLECVQDMDHENMFWYRQDPGLGLRLIYFSYDVKMKEKGDIPEGYSVSREKKERFSLILESASTNQTSMYLCASSLSPGTQYFGPGTRLLVL.

The chain joins TRBV20-1 to TRBJ2-7; TRBD1 agrees at 7 bases. V was clipped by 4 bases and J by 2 bases; unmatched bases: 8. Germline values: CDR1 DFQATT, CDR2 SNEGSKA (reference sequence). The CDR3 is made up of 14 amino acids. The CDR3 loop is CSATGTVLAYEQYF. The CDR3 nucleotides are TGCAGTGCTACGGGGACAGTCCTGGCCTACGAGCAGTACTTC.

This clonotype was seen only a few times. The chain combines TRBV21-1 with TRBJ2-7; the tabulated D call, TRBD2, remains unverified against the DNA. TRBV21-1 is reported as a pseudogene. The CDR3 length is 19 residues. The CDR3 DNA is TGTGCCAGCAGCAGAAAAGGGGTGGCTAGCGGGAGGGCCCGTGGCGAGCAGTACTTC. This translates into CASSRKGVASGRARGEQYF.

The chain links TRBV25-1 to TRBJ2-1; D unclear. This CDR3 spans 13 amino acids. Trimming left V 1 base short and J 4 bases short, with 5 bases between. Germline loops: CDR1 MGHDK, CDR2 SYGVNS. The CDR3 coding sequence is TGTGCCAGCAGTGAATTATGGTACAATGAGCAGTTCTTC. Encoded protein: CASSELWYNEQFF.

In regard to this clonotype: A read error may produce the germline difference seen at one junction end. The chain joins TRBV7-6 to TRBJ2-1; D assignment may be TRBD1 or TRBD2 (6 bases each). Looked up from germline, CDR1 is SGHVS and CDR2 is FNYEAQ. The CDR3 has 15 residues. This CDR3 is CANSLAPRGRNEQFF. CDR3 sequence (DNA): TGTGCCAACAGCTTAGCCCCTCGGGGGCGTAATGAGCAGTTCTTC.

The chain combines TRBV28 with TRBJ1-2; no reliable D call. Germline V CDR1 and CDR2: MDHEN, SYDVKM. V shed 3 bases and J shed 6 bases, with 11 bases lying between them. CDR3 size: 13 residues. Written as DNA, the CDR3 is TGTGCCAGCAGTTTTAGGCAGCAGGATGGCTACACCTTC. Protein product: CASSFRQQDGYTF.

The chain links TRBV5-4 to TRBJ2-2; maybe TRBD1 (6 bases). The germline gives CDR1 SGHNT, CDR2 YYREEE (reference sequence). This CDR3 is built from 17 residues. V was shortened by 4 bases and J by 0 bases, with 16 bases between the two germline ends. The CDR3 protein is CASSVGQKSTNTGELFF. In DNA form, the CDR3 reads TGTGCCAGCAGCGTGGGACAAAAGTCCACGAACACCGGGGAGCTGTTTTTT.

The chain employs TRBV2 and TRBJ2-2; possible D gene TRBD2, 7 bases. This CDR3 has 14 amino acids. Trimming pared 5 bases from V and 4 bases from J, leaving 11 bases between. The germline V gene has CDR1 SNHLY and CDR2 FYNNEI. The CDR3 DNA reads as TGTGCCAGCAGTAAAGGGGGGGGCACCGGGGAGCTGTTTTTT. Translating gives CASSKGGGTGELFF.

There are a few counts of this clonotype. The gene calls are TRBV27 and TRBJ2-2; 7 positions agree with TRBD1. CDR1 and CDR2 (germline): MNHEY, SMNVEV (reference sequence). The CDR3 contains 17 residues. With V trimmed by 6 bases and J by 2 bases, 12 bases remained unmatched. The CDR3 nucleotides are TGTGCCAGCAGCAAGACGGGACAGCGAGCCAACACCGGGGAGCTGTTTTTT. This encodes CASSKTGQRANTGELFF.

This clonotype was seen more than once but under ten times. The chain employs TRBV13 and TRBJ2-5, with 10 positions matching TRBD2. The CDR3 is made up of 16 amino acids. Losses at the gene ends were 3 bases for V and 0 bases for J; bases not matched to a gene: 4. The germline V gene has CDR1 PRHDT and CDR2 FYEKMQ (reference sequence). The CDR3 bases are TGTGCCAGCAGCTTTAGCGGGGGGTTCAACCAAGAGACCCAGTACTTC. Amino acids: CASSFSGGFNQETQYF.

This clonotype was counted a few times. The CDR3 protein is CASSQTGGKTQYF. CDR3 coding DNA: TGCGCCAGCAGCCAGACAGGGGGAAAGACCCAGTACTTC. This rearrangement joins TRBV4-1 to TRBJ2-5; 9 bases map to TRBD1. The germline V gene has CDR1 MGHRA and CDR2 YSYEKL. This CDR3 has 13 amino acids. The V and J ends lost 3 bases and 6 bases, in that order; junction bases with no gene match: 2.

The chain uses TRBV7-2 and TRBJ2-3; D is ambiguous. V dropped 1 base and J dropped 2 bases, with 16 bases sitting between them. Germline loops: CDR1 SGHTA, CDR2 FQGNSA. The CDR3 extends over 17 amino acids. The CDR3: CASSLVWSVGPTDTQYF. The CDR3 nucleotides read TGTGCCAGCAGCTTAGTTTGGAGTGTCGGACCCACAGATACGCAGTATTTT.